This T cell receptor (beta chain) stems from a study of blood T cell repertoires in COVID-19 (dated by TCRdb to the early 2020s). General notes on the study: The collaborator samples originated in the United States, Italy and Spain and spanned the acute and convalescent phases of COVID-19. Nearly every sample came with metadata listing a de-identified subject ID, COVID-19 status, age in years and sex. Where available, HLA class I and class II types were obtained from metadata supplied by the sample provider rather than from assay-based typing. Samples came from the ongoing ImmuneRACE study (first 160 participants) plus 1,254 subjects from 6 global collaborators. Subjects who had been exposed to COVID-19, were actively infected with it, or had recovered from it provided the deeply sampled blood TCRbeta repertoires that made up the dataset. The repertoires were made available in a free public database intended to serve as a resource for research on the immune response to SARS-CoV-2. The material from the prospective study consisted of cDNA or gDNA derived from T cells, B-cell-depleted T cells, or PBMCs.

TCRbeta CDR3 regions were amplified from genomic DNA using the immunoSEQ Assay, a bias-controlled multiplex PCR. As for the original processing: The number of nucleated cells in each sample was estimated from the amplification of reference gene primers within the assay. Sequence reads were collapsed and filtered to measure the absolute abundance of every unique TCRbeta CDR3 rearrangement. For each sample, productive Simpson clonality was calculated by taking the square root of Simpson's diversity index across productive rearrangements. Entries here come from immuneACCESS through TCRdb and include only in-frame sequences with V and J called. Some clones fail to appear in such tables; in the studies checked, an unresolved V gene covers under half of the shortfall, and the cause of the remainder is unknown. V, J and clone size were drawn from that table, and D and trimming were deduced from the DNA. This sample lists fewer than 40,000 clones; about 85% were detected once. In total, the top ten clones hold 25% of the sample.

In the case of this clone: The target of this receptor is not known. Base qualities are missing; no much larger clone stands one base away.

Points the paper makes about the study in general: The quantity of clinical and demographic metadata differed by source and by participant and was supplied without curation.

Whole blood was collected in K2EDTA tubes by collaborating institutions according to the institutions' own protocols. For TCRbeta analysis, collaborators shipped samples in one of three forms: frozen whole blood, isolated PBMCs, or DNA extracted from either of those sample types. The material sequenced was peripheral blood. The clonotype originates from a woman older than 75 with active or convalescent COVID-19.

Read as DNA, the sequence is TGCAGCGTCGGACAGGGGAACTACGAGCAGTACTTC. This sequence encodes CSVGQGNYEQYF. The V and J genes are TRBV29-1 and TRBJ2-7, with 9 bases matching TRBD1. From the cysteine through the phenylalanine, the CDR3 covers 12 amino acids. Just CDR3 DNA is preserved here, 36 bases in frame from base 1. Germline trimming amounts to 6 bases on V and 3 bases on J, with 3 as the count of junction bases outside the gene matches. The germline V gene provides CDR1 SQVTM and CDR2 ANQGSEA.